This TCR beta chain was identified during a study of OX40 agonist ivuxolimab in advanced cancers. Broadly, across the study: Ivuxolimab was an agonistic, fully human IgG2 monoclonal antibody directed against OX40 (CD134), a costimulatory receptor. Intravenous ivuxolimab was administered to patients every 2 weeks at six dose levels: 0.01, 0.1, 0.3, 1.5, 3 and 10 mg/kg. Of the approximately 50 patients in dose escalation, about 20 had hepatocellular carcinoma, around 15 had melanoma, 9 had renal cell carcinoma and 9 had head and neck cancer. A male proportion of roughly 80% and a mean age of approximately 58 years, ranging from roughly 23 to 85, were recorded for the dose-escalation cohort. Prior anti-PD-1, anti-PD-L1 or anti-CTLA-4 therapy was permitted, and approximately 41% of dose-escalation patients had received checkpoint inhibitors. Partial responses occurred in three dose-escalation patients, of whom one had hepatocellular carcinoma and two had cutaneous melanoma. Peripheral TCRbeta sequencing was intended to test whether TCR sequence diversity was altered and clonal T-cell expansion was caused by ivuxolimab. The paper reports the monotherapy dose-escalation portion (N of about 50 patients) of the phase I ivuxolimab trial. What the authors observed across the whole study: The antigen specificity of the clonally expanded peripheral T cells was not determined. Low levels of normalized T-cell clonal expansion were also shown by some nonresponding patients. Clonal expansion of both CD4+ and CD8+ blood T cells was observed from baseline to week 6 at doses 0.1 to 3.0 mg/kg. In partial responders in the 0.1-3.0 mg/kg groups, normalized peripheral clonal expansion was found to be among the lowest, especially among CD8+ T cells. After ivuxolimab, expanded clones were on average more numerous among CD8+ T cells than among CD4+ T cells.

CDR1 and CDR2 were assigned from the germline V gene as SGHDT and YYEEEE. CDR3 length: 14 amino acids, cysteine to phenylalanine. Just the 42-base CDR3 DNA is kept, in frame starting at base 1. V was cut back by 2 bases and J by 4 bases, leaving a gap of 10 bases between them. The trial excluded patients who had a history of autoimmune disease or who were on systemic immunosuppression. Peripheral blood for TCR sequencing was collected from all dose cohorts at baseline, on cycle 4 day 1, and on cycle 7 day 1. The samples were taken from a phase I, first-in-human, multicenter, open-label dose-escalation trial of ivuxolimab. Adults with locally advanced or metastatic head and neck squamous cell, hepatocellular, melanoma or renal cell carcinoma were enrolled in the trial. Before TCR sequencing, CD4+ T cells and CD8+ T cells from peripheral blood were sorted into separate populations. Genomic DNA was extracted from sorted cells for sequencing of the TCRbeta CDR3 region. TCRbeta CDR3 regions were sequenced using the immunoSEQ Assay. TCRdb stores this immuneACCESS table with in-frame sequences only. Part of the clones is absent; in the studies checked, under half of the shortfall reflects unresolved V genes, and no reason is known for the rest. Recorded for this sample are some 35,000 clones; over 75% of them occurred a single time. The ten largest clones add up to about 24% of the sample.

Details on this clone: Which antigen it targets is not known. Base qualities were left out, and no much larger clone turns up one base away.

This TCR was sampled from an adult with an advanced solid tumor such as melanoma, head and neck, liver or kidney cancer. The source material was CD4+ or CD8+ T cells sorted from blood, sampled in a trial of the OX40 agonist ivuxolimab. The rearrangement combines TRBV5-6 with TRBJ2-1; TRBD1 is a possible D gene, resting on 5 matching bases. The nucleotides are TGTGCCAGCAGCTTACAGGCCGGATACAATGAGCAGTTCTTC. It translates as CASSLQAGYNEQFF.